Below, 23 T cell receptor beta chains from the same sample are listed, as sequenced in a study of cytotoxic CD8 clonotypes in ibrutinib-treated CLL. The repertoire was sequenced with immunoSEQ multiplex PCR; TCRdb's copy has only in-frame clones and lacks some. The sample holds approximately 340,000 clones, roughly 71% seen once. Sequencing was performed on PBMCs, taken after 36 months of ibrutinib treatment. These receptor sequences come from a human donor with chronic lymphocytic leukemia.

In nucleotides, the CDR3 is TGTGCCAGCAGCCTTGGACAGGGTTATTCACCCCTCCACTTT. This encodes CASSLGQGYSPLHF. V and J are TRBV13 and TRBJ1-6; TRBD1 matches 8 bases. J gave up 8 bases and V 5 bases, and 5 bases lay outside the gene matches. CDR1 and CDR2 from the germline V gene are PRHDT and FYEKMQ (reference sequence). The CDR3 runs to 14 residues.

The CDR3 here is CSELSAGGFYNEQFF. The CDR3 nucleotides are TGCAGCGAGCTCTCGGCGGGAGGCTTCTACAATGAGCAGTTCTTC. The rearrangement joins TRBV29-1 to TRBJ2-1; 8 bases fit TRBD2. The germline V gene has CDR1 SQVTM and CDR2 ANQGSEA. V was pared by 7 bases and J by 3 bases, with 11 bases of the junction left unmatched. The CDR3 is 15 amino acids.

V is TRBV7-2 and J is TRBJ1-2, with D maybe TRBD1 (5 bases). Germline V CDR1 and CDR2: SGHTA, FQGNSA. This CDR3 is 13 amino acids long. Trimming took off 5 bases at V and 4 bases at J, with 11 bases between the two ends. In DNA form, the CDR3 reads TGTGCCAGCAGCCCCACCAGGGCCTATGGCTACACCTTC. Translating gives CASSPTRAYGYTF.

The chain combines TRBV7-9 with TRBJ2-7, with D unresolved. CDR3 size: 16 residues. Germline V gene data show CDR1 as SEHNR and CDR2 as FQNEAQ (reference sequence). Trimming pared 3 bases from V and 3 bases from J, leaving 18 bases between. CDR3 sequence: CASSFSDRASHYEQYF. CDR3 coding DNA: TGTGCCAGCAGCTTCTCCGATCGGGCTAGTCACTACGAGCAGTACTTC.

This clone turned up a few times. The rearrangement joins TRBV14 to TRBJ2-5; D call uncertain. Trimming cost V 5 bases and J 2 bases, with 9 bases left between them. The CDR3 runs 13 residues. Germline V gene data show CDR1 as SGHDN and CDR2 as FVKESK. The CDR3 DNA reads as TGTGCCAGCAGCGAAAAGATACAAGAGACCCAGTACTTC. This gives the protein CASSEKIQETQYF. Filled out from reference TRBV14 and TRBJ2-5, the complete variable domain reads EAGVTQFPSHSVIEKGQTVTLRCDPISGHDNLYWYRRVMGKEIKFLLHFVKESKQDESGMPNNRFLAERTGGTYSTLKVQPAELEDSGVYFCASSEKIQETQYFGPGTRLLVL.

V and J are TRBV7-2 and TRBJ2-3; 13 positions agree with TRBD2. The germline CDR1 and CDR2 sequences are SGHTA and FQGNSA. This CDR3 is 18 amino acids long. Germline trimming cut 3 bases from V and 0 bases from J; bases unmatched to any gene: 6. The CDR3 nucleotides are TGTGCCAGCAGCTTCTATACACTAGCGGGAGGGAGCACAGATACGCAGTATTTT. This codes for CASSFYTLAGGSTDTQYF.

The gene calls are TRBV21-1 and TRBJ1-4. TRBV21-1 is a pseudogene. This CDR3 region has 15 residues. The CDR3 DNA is TGTGCCAGCAGCACCTCCCGGGACCGCTATGAAAAACTGTTTTTT. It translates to CASSTSRDRYEKLFF.

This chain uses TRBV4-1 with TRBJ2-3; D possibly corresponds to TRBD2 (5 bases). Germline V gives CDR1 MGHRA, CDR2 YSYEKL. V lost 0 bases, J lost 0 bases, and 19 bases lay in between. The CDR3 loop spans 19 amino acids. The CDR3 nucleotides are TGCGCCAGCAGCCAAGATGGGGTCGGCGGGTGGACTAGCACAGATACGCAGTATTTT. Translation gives CASSQDGVGGWTSTDTQYF.

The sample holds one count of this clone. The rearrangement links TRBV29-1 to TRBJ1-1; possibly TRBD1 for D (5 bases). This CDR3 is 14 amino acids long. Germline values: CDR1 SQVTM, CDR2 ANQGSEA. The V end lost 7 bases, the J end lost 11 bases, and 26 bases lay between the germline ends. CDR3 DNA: TGCAGCGGTGCTGGGGCAGGCTCCCCGCCTGGGGCTTTCTTT. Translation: CSGAGAGSPPGAFF.

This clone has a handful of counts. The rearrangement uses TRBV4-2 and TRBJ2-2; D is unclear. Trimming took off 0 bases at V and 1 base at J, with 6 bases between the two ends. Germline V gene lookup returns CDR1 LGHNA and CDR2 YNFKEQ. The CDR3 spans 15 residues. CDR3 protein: CASSQDSENTGELFF. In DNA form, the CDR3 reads TGTGCCAGCAGCCAAGATAGTGAGAACACCGGGGAGCTGTTTTTT.

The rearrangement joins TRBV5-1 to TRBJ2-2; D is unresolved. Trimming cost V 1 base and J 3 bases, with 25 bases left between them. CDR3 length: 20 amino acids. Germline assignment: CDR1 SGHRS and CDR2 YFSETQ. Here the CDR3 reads CASSLWAVGRKGSYTGELFF. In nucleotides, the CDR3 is TGCGCCAGCAGCTTGTGGGCGGTTGGCCGAAAGGGCAGTTACACCGGGGAGCTGTTTTTT.

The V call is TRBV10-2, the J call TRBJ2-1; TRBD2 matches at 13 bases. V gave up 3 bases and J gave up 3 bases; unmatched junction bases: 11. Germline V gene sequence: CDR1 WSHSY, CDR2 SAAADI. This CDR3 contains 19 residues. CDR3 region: CASSESGTSGAPRYNEQFF. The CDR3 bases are TGCGCCAGCAGTGAATCGGGGACTAGCGGGGCCCCCCGCTACAATGAGCAGTTCTTC.

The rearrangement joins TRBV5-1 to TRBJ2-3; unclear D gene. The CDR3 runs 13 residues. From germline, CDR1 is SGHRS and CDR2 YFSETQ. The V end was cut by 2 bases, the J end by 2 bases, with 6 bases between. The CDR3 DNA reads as TGCGCCAGCAGCTTCTCCGACACAGATACGCAGTATTTT. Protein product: CASSFSDTDTQYF.

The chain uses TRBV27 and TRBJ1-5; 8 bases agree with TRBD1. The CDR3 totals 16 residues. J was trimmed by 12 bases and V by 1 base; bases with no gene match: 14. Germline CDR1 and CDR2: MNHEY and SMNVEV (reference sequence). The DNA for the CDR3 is TGTGCCAGCAGTTTATGGGGGGGGACAGGAAGCATGCTCCAGCATTTT. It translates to CASSLWGGTGSMLQHF.

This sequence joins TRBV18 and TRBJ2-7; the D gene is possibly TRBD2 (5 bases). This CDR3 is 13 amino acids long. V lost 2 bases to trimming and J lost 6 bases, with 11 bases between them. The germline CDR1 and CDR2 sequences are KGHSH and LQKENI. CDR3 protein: CASSPITSGEQYF. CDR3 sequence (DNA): TGTGCCAGCTCACCAATCACTAGTGGCGAGCAGTACTTC.

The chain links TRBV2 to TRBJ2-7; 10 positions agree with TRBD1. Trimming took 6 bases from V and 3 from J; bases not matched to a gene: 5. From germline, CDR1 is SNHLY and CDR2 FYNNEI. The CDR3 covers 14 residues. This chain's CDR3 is CASSPGQGVYEQYF. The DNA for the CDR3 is TGTGCCAGCAGCCCCGGACAGGGGGTCTACGAGCAGTACTTC.

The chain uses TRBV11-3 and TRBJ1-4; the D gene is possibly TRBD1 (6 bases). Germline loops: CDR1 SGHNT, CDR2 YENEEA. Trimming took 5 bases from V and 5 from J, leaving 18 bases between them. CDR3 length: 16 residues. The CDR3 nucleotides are TGTGCCAGCAGCAAATCTGGACAGCAGATCAATGAAAAACTGTTTTTT. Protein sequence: CASSKSGQQINEKLFF.

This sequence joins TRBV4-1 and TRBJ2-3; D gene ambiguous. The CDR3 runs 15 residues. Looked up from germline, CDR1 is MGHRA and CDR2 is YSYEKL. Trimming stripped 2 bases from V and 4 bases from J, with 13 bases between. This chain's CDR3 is CASSQSQNRADTQYF. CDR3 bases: TGCGCCAGCAGCCAAAGCCAAAACCGGGCAGATACGCAGTATTTT.

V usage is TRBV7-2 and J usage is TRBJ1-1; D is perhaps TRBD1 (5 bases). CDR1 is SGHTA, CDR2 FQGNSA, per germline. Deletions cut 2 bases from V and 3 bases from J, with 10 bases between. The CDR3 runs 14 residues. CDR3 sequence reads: CASSLSRGDTEAFF. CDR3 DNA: TGTGCCAGCAGCTTAAGTCGAGGGGACACTGAAGCTTTCTTT.

The CDR3 nucleotides read TGCGCCAGCAGACCTGACAGGGGCCGCCTCCCTCATTCTTACGAGCAGTACTTC. This codes for CASRPDRGRLPHSYEQYF. The chain joins TRBV4-1 to TRBJ2-7; 8 bases map to TRBD1. Unmatched junction bases numbered 20, after V lost 6 bases and J lost 4 bases. Germline loops: CDR1 MGHRA, CDR2 YSYEKL. The CDR3 extends over 18 amino acids.

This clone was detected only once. CDR3 nucleotide sequence: TGTGCCAGCAGTGTGGACGTTGGAAACACCATATATTTT. Translated: CASSVDVGNTIYF. The V and J genes are TRBV9 and TRBJ1-3; D unclear. The V and J ends lost 5 bases and 3 bases respectively, with 9 bases between them. Germline V gene data show CDR1 as SGDLS and CDR2 as YYNGEE. CDR3 length equals 13 residues.

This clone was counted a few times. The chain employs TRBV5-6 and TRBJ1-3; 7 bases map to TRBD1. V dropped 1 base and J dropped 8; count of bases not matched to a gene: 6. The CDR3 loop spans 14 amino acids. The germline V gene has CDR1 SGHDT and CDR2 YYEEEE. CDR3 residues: CASSLIGQEYTIYF. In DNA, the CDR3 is TGTGCCAGCAGCTTGATCGGACAGGAATACACCATATATTTT.

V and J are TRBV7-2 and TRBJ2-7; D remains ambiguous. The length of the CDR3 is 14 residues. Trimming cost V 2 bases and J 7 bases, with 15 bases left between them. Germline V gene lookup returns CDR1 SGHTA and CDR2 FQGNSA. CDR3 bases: TGTGCCAGCAGCTTATTCCTTTCCCGTCGGGAGCAGTACTTC. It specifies CASSLFLSRREQYF.